A selection of T cell receptor beta chains follows, all from one sample in a study of a mutant IDH1 vaccine in newly diagnosed glioma. Generated by immunoSEQ multiplex PCR, the TCRdb table keeps only in-frame clones and is missing some. Of around 40,000 clones listed, approximately 84% are singletons. The antigens these receptors bind are not known. Sequences were derived from PBMCs, sampled from a glioma patient whose treatment included an IDH1 peptide vaccine. These receptor sequences come from a woman between 18 and 29 years old with glioma. Some clones in this sample may be carry-over from other donors' samples. Both conserved end residues are part of each CDR3. A D gene is named only where the DNA matches it firmly. Part of the rows lack a size; the others show once, few, many or a class for expanded clones.

TRBV7-9	-	TRBJ2-1	-	CASSPSNEQFF	TGTGCCAGCAGCCCATCCAATGAGCAGTTCTTC
TRBV27	-	TRBJ1-6	once	CASSLGGAGPHNSPLHF	TGTGCCAGCAGTTTAGGTGGGGCAGGGCCCCATAATTCACCCCTCCACTTT
TRBV4-2	-	TRBJ2-7	-	CASSQDLGLISYEQYF	TGTGCCAGCAGCCAAGATCTGGGTCTAATCTCATACGAGCAGTACTTC
TRBV9	TRBD2	TRBJ2-7	-	CASSPGTSGSRYEQYF	TGTGCCAGCAGCCCCGGGACTAGCGGGAGTCGGTACGAGCAGTACTTC
TRBV30	TRBD2	TRBJ2-3	-	CAWSKSGASTDTQYF	TGTGCCTGGAGTAAGAGCGGGGCTAGCACAGATACGCAGTATTTT
TRBV19	-	TRBJ2-7	-	CASKTAESPYEQYF	TGTGCCAGTAAAACAGCGGAGTCTCCCTACGAGCAGTACTTC
TRBV25-1	-	TRBJ1-2	-	CASSDPLGGIYGYTF	TGTGCCAGCAGTGACCCTTTGGGGGGGATCTATGGCTACACCTTC
TRBV6-1	TRBD2	TRBJ2-1	-	CASSEETSGHNEQFF	TGTGCCAGCAGTGAGGAGACTAGCGGGCACAATGAGCAGTTCTTC
TRBV18	-	TRBJ1-2	-	CASSDKGGYTF	TGTGCCAGCTCAGATAAGGGAGGCTACACCTTC
TRBV2	-	TRBJ1-6	few	CASSPPGDTHQFHF	TGTGCCAGCAGTCCACCGGGTGACACGCACCAGTTCCACTTT
TRBV19	-	TRBJ1-1	-	CASIPISGNTEAFF	TGTGCCAGTATCCCTATTTCAGGGAACACTGAAGCTTTCTTT
TRBV11-3	TRBD2	TRBJ2-1	-	CASSLLAGGPNEQFF	TGTGCCAGCAGCTTACTAGCGGGAGGGCCCAATGAGCAGTTCTTC
TRBV5-1	-	TRBJ2-2	once	CASSQGQNTGELFF	TGCGCCAGCAGCCAAGGACAGAACACCGGGGAGCTGTTTTTT
TRBV10-3	-	TRBJ2-5	-	CAISDGGSQETQYF	TGTGCCATCAGTGATGGGGGGAGCCAAGAGACCCAGTACTTC
TRBV9	-	TRBJ1-3	-	CASSGIRSEGTNSGNTIYF	TGTGCCAGCAGCGGAATCCGGAGCGAGGGGACAAACTCTGGAAACACCATATATTTT
TRBV6-1	-	TRBJ2-3	-	CASSGTLVDTQYF	TGTGCCAGCAGTGGAACCCTCGTCGATACGCAGTATTTT
TRBV19	-	TRBJ1-1	once	CASSTELNTEAFF	TGTGCCAGTAGTACAGAATTGAACACTGAAGCTTTCTTT
TRBV14	TRBD1	TRBJ2-7	-	CASSQDLGQGHRGPIYEQYF	TGTGCCAGCAGCCAAGATTTGGGACAGGGCCACCGCGGACCAATCTACGAGCAGTACTTC
TRBV29-1	TRBD1	TRBJ1-1	few	CSVKQGDTEAFF	TGCAGCGTGAAACAGGGGGACACTGAAGCTTTCTTT
TRBV5-6	-	TRBJ2-7	-	CASSLPLNYEQYF	TGTGCCAGCAGCTTGCCCCTCAACTACGAGCAGTACTTC
TRBV19	TRBD2	TRBJ2-7	-	CASSPGLNYEQYF	TGTGCCAGTTCCCCGGGACTAAACTACGAGCAGTACTTC
TRBV30	TRBD2	TRBJ2-2	-	CGWAGGNTGELFF	TGTGGATGGGCGGGAGGGAACACCGGGGAGCTGTTTTTT
TRBV5-1	TRBD2	TRBJ2-1	-	CASSLVAGVISSYNEQFF	TGCGCCAGCAGCTTGGTGGCGGGGGTTATTAGCTCCTACAATGAGCAGTTCTTC
TRBV7-2	TRBD1	TRBJ2-1	-	CASSLGQNNEQFF	TGTGCCAGCAGCCTGGGACAGAACAATGAGCAGTTCTTC
TRBV11-2	TRBD2	TRBJ2-3	-	CASSISPAGGEDTQYF	TGTGCCAGCAGCATTTCTCCAGCGGGGGGGGAGGATACGCAGTATTTT
TRBV4-1	-	TRBJ1-1	-	CASSQGYYGGGRSTEAFF	TGCGCCAGCAGCCAAGGATATTATGGGGGGGGTAGAAGCACTGAAGCTTTCTTT
TRBV7-8	-	TRBJ2-7	once	CASSFPETYEQYF	TGTGCCAGCAGCTTTCCGGAAACCTACGAGCAGTACTTC
TRBV18	TRBD1	TRBJ2-5	once	CASSRQGETVALLKETQYF	TGTGCCAGCTCGCGACAGGGCGAGACGGTTGCCCTCCTGAAAGAGACCCAGTACTTC
TRBV6-1	-	TRBJ1-6	-	CASSEGPNSPLHF	TGTGCCAGCAGTGAAGGGCCGAATTCACCCCTCCACTTT
TRBV25-1	TRBD1	TRBJ2-2	-	CASSGRQGHSANTGELFF	TGTGCCAGCAGTGGAAGACAGGGGCATTCCGCGAACACCGGGGAGCTGTTTTTT
TRBV11-2	-	TRBJ2-2	-	CASSLGSQGTGELFF	TGTGCCAGCAGCTTAGGTTCACAAGGGACCGGGGAGCTGTTTTTT
TRBV4-2	TRBD1	TRBJ1-6	-	CASSHDTGQGGSPLHF	TGTGCCAGCAGCCATGACACGGGACAGGGGGGGTCACCCCTCCACTTT
TRBV5-5	TRBD2	TRBJ2-3	-	CASSFTGTSSKFTDTQYF	TGTGCCAGCAGCTTCACCGGGACTAGCTCAAAATTTACAGATACGCAGTATTTT
TRBV4-3	-	TRBJ2-7	-	CASSQSEMNRLYEQYF	TGCGCCAGCAGCCAATCAGAGATGAACAGACTCTACGAGCAGTACTTC
TRBV7-9	-	TRBJ1-1	few	CASSPPTGTEAFF	TGTGCCAGCAGCCCCCCAACAGGGACTGAAGCTTTCTTT
TRBV5-4	-	TRBJ2-3	-	CASSVQGVDTQYF	TGTGCCAGCAGCGTACAGGGAGTAGATACGCAGTATTTT
TRBV19	-	TRBJ1-5	-	CASSISGGKEPQHF	TGTGCCAGTAGTATCTCTGGGGGCAAGGAGCCCCAGCATTTT
TRBV7-5	-	TRBJ2-7	-	CARSLGADSPHTSPSRYYEQYF	TGTGCCAGAAGCTTAGGGGCTGATAGCCCCCACACCTCCCCTTCTCGATACTACGAGCAGTACTTC
TRBV25-1	-	TRBJ2-3	-	CASSPGRDTQYF	TGTGCCAGCAGTCCGGGGAGGGATACGCAGTATTTT
TRBV7-2	TRBD1	TRBJ1-3	once	CASSRDRADGNTIYF	TGTGCCAGCAGCCGTGACAGGGCGGACGGAAACACCATATATTTT
TRBV7-9	-	TRBJ2-1	-	CASSHLMGSYNEQFF	TGTGCCAGCAGCCATCTTATGGGGAGCTACAATGAGCAGTTCTTC
TRBV5-4	-	TRBJ2-3	-	CASSLKRQGGTSTDTQYF	TGTGCCAGCAGCTTAAAAAGGCAGGGCGGAACTAGCACAGATACGCAGTATTTT
TRBV30	-	TRBJ1-1	few	CAWKGGPNTEAFF	TGTGCCTGGAAAGGGGGACCGAACACTGAAGCTTTCTTT
TRBV7-6	-	TRBJ1-1	-	CASSCDREAFF	TGTGCCAGCAGCTGTGACAGGGAAGCTTTCTTT
TRBV29-1	TRBD1	TRBJ1-1	-	CSVGAVGTGPREAFF	TGCAGCGTTGGGGCAGTGGGGACAGGCCCGAGGGAGGCTTTCTTT
TRBV4-2	-	TRBJ2-1	-	CASSQGMQSNGEQFF	TGTGCCAGCAGCCAGGGAATGCAGTCCAATGGAGAGCAGTTCTTC
TRBV6-1	-	TRBJ2-7	-	CASRPGWYEQYF	TGTGCCAGCAGACCAGGGTGGTACGAGCAGTACTTC
TRBV6-1	-	TRBJ1-3	-	CASSESARDSGNTIYF	TGTGCCAGCAGTGAATCAGCCAGGGACTCTGGAAACACCATATATTTT
TRBV30	-	TRBJ1-1	-	CAWNPYGDGEAFF	TGTGCCTGGAACCCGTACGGAGACGGTGAAGCTTTCTTT
TRBV7-9	-	TRBJ1-6	-	CASSHRALNSPLHF	TGTGCCAGCAGCCACCGGGCCCTTAATTCACCCCTCCACTTT
TRBV15	-	TRBJ2-7	-	CATSREEAESNEQYF	TGTGCCACCAGCAGAGAAGAGGCCGAGAGCAACGAGCAGTACTTC
TRBV29-1	-	TRBJ1-2	-	CSVRRQAELGYTF	TGCAGCGTGAGGCGGCAGGCGGAGTTGGGCTACACCTTC